This T cell receptor (beta chain) derives from a study of blood T cell repertoires in COVID-19. Study processing details: Quantification of nucleated cells was approximated via reference gene primer amplification. The table came from immunoSEQ multiplex PCR; TCRdb's copy has only in-frame clones and leaves some out. The V and J calls and clone size are taken from that table; D and trimming were inferred from the DNA. This table holds 300,000 to 350,000 clones, over 75% found once. V trimming: 2 bases; J trimming: 9 bases; junction bases outside the gene matches: 11. The CDR3 length is 16 residues. Per the germline V gene, CDR1 is SGHRS and CDR2 is YFSETQ. Participants were aged about 18 to 90 years, lived in over 20 US areas, and enrolled virtually. Cohort placement rested on clinical history that participants reported themselves. Symptom resolution, clearance, or two negative PCRs marked donors in Cohort 3 as recovered.

The gene calls are TRBV5-1 and TRBJ2-1; 10 positions match TRBD1. Sequencing was performed on PBMCs or T cells enriched from blood (not recorded which). This clonotype was sampled from a man aged 30-40 years who had recovered from COVID-19. The CDR3 bases are TGCGCCAGCAGCTTAGGAGGGACAGGGGACTTGGTTGAGCAGTTCTTC. It is translated as CASSLGGTGDLVEQFF. The variable domain in full, completed from reference TRBV5-1 and TRBJ2-1, reads KAGVTQTPRYLIKTRGQQVTLSCSPISGHRSVSWYQQTPGQGLQFLFEYFSETQRNKGNFPGRFSGRQFSNSRSEMNVSTLELGDSALYLCASSLGGTGDLVEQFFGPGTRLTVL.